One T cell receptor (beta chain) is described in this entry. Chain pairing is unknown; alpha and beta were sequenced separately. Only in-frame clones appear in the TCRdb table, and some are missing; sequencing was by immunoSEQ multiplex PCR. The table lists tens of thousands of clones, roughly 88% of them singletons. Thawed, overnight-rested PBMC were stained with GMM-loaded CD1B tetramer, viability dye and anti-CD3, then sorted. The lipid loaded on the CD1B tetramers was C32 glucose monomycolate from Rhodococcus equi. The data were taken from a study of T cells in tuberculosis. Material for sequencing was CD1b-GMM tetramer-negative cells sorted from PBMCs. This clonotype originated in an adult woman with latent tuberculosis.

The CDR3 region has the DNA TGTGCCAGCATTCCCCAAGCGGGGGGGCCGGTTGGATTCTTC. It yields the protein CASIPQAGGPVGFF. The chain combines TRBV28 with TRBJ2-1, with 10 bases fitting TRBD2. V lost 7 bases, J lost 16 bases, and 16 bases stayed unmatched. The CDR3 is made up of 14 amino acids. CDR1 is MDHEN and CDR2 is SYDVKM in the germline V gene.